Here is one T cell receptor (beta chain) with its context. Its recognized antigen is unknown. Base qualities are missing; no much larger clone stands one base away. Separate from the approximately 670-subject first cohort, the validation cohort of 120 subjects was the group to which the donors belonged. This entry comes from a study of cytomegalovirus exposure and HLA in healthy donors (TCRdb year 2017). Regarding the study in general: According to a later analysis, one platform produced both the 120 validation repertoires and the 700 or so repertoires of the first cohort. The aim of the study was to test whether cataloging public T cell receptors could identify signatures of past pathogen exposure. Along with the approximately 700-subject first cohort, a separate validation cohort of over 90 different subjects was used. To predict cytomegalovirus infection status, the study combined high-throughput TCR immunosequencing, statistical association of individual TCRs with disease status, and machine learning. On the study overall, not on this receptor specifically: In vitro tests confirmed that a few of the cytomegalovirus-associated TCR beta chains recognize cytomegalovirus antigens. In the study, around 150 TCR beta chains were listed as associated with cytomegalovirus. In a later analysis, TCRs clustered in the first cohort were found to also tend to co-occur in the 100 to 150 validation repertoires, with roughly 93% of cluster scores above 0. It was suggested by the authors that the approach could potentially be generalized to other disease states and immunological phenotypes. Cytomegalovirus status was reported to be diagnosed by the classifier with high specificity and sensitivity in both the original and validation cohorts. Most TCR sequences were observed very rarely across donors, whereas some public TCRs were present in many individuals. All 110 or so repertoires were used to score co-occurrence in the validation cohort in a later analysis, because that analysis had no HLA typing for the cohort.

CDR1 and CDR2 are drawn from the germline V gene (reference sequence): MNHEY, SMNVEV. The CDR3 holds 16 amino acids from the cysteine to the phenylalanine. Of all the DNA, just the CDR3 is kept, 48 bases in frame from base 1. From V the trimming removes 3 bases and from J it removes 7 bases, while the gene matches leave 11 bases of the junction unaccounted for. Library preparation employed the immunoSEQ multiplex PCR assay. In the source study's methods: A statistical classification framework was developed to diagnose cytomegalovirus status using the catalog of TCR beta chain sequences. TCRdb provides this immuneACCESS table in a form limited to in-frame rearrangements. Some clones are lacking; in checked studies, under half of them reflect an unresolved V gene, and why the rest are absent is not known. Clone size and V and J calls were adopted from that table, with D and trimming inferred from the DNA. Within this sample are some 200,000 clones, with approximately 84% of them counted one time only. 2.8% of the sample rests with the top ten.

Here the chain combines TRBV27 and TRBJ2-7, and TRBD2 matches 11 of the central bases. Sequences were obtained from PBMCs. This clonotype was sampled from a young woman in good health and CMV-seropositive. The base sequence is TGTGCCAGCAGTTTCACCTTAGCGGGGGGGCCACGGGAGCAGTACTTC. This is translated as CASSFTLAGGPREQYF.